This T cell receptor beta chain originates from a study of T cell repertoires in cytomegalovirus infection. Study-wide background: Both CMV infection and a matching HLA type were indicated by public TCR beta signatures. Study-wide results and caveats: Carriage of CMV together with the relevant HLA was identifiable through cumulative public TCR beta family frequency. CMV-specific HLA-C-restricted TCR beta clonotypes dominated the ex vivo response.

MiXCR, run by TCRdb on the reads, gives a single entry per CDR3 protein. The table records about 600,000 distinct CDR3 sequences, more than 20% of them present only once. The CDR3 totals 14 residues. The V end lost 4 bases, the J end lost 5 bases, and 13 bases lay between the germline ends. Concerning this clonotype: The target antigen is unknown.

The rearrangement links TRBV12-3 or TRBV12-4 to TRBJ2-3; D possibly matches TRBD1 or TRBD2 (6 bases each). Material: CD8+ T cells from PBMCs. The source of this sequence is a human donor in good health (CMV status not recorded). Some clones in this sample may be carry-over from other donors' samples. The DNA for the CDR3 is TGTGCCAGCAGTTCATTGGGGGGCATAGATACGCAGTATTTT. Its translation is CASSSLGGIDTQYF.